What follows are 17 T cell receptor beta chains derived from one specimen sequenced in a study of T cell responses to AZD1222 COVID-19 vaccine (dated by TCRdb to the early 2020s). Interpreted using the paper, the time point label stands for: baseline before first vaccination. Receptors were amplified or captured by the immunoSEQ multiplex PCR assay. TCRdb carries this immuneACCESS record with in-frame sequences only. Its versions omit some clonotypes, under half of them owing to an unresolved V gene in the studies checked, with the rest unexplained. In all, the sample holds roughly 120,000 clones, and about 85% of those were seen once. 3.5% to 4.5% of the sample comes from the top ten. Here the sequenced sample was peripheral blood, taken on day 0 of AZD1222 vaccination. The receptors were gathered from an adult in good health.

J is TRBJ2-7 and V is TRBV15, with 10 bases that match TRBD2. CDR3 size: 18 residues. Germline loops: CDR1 LNHNV, CDR2 YYDKDF (reference sequence). The junction had 11 bases not matched to a gene; V was cut back by 1 base and J by 2 bases. CDR3 nucleotide sequence: TGTGCCACCAGCAGAGCCCTCGCTAGCGGGAGATCTCCCTACGAGCAGTACTTC. It specifies CATSRALASGRSPYEQYF.

J is TRBJ1-1 and V is TRBV11-3; D call uncertain. The CDR3 spans 16 residues. Germline V gene sequence: CDR1 SGHNT, CDR2 YENEEA. Trimming took 5 bases from V and 3 from J, leaving 19 bases between them. The CDR3 spells CASSPRTGRIDTEAFF. The CDR3 nucleotides read TGTGCCAGCAGCCCCCGGACGGGGAGGATTGACACTGAAGCTTTCTTT.

This sequence joins TRBV4-3 and TRBJ1-1; D uncertain. Trimming removed 0 bases from V and 5 bases from J, with 7 bases in between. Germline assignment: CDR1 LGHNA and CDR2 YSLEER. This CDR3 spans 13 amino acids. The CDR3 here is CASSQDVGTEAFF. CDR3 coding DNA: TGCGCCAGCAGCCAAGATGTGGGGACTGAAGCTTTCTTT.

This clone was observed many times. This chain joins TRBV9 and TRBJ1-2; no reliable D call. Germline values: CDR1 SGDLS, CDR2 YYNGEE. Deletions cut 4 bases from V and 9 bases from J, with 10 bases between. CDR3 size: 11 residues. The CDR3 loop is CASSSYSRYTF. CDR3 DNA: TGTGCCAGCAGCTCCTACAGTCGCTACACCTTC.

V is TRBV7-2 and J is TRBJ2-5; D gene unclear. V dropped 2 bases and J dropped 5 bases, with 9 bases sitting between them. Germline CDR1 SGHTA, CDR2 FQGNSA. The CDR3 covers 13 residues. The CDR3 protein is CASSLPVGETQYF. Here the CDR3 DNA reads TGTGCCAGCAGCTTACCGGTAGGGGAGACCCAGTACTTC.

The J gene is TRBJ2-1, the V gene TRBV7-2, with TRBD1 matching 9 bases. The CDR3 spans 14 residues. Trimming took 5 bases from V and 10 from J; bases not matched to a gene: 9. Per germline, CDR1 SGHTA and CDR2 FQGNSA. CDR3 sequence reads: CASSQITGGREQFF. CDR3 coding DNA: TGTGCCAGCAGCCAGATTACAGGGGGCCGGGAGCAGTTCTTC.

This sequence joins TRBV3-1 (or the pseudogene TRBV3-2) and TRBJ2-7; 9 bases line up with TRBD1. V shed 4 bases and J 2 bases; nucleotides not matched to a gene: 9. Germline values: CDR1 LGHDT, CDR2 YNNKEL (reference sequence). The CDR3 runs to 16 residues. The CDR3 region is CASSRTPGQGTYEQYF. The CDR3 coding sequence is TGTGCCAGCAGCCGCACCCCGGGACAGGGAACCTACGAGCAGTACTTC.

The V call is TRBV3-1 (or the pseudogene TRBV3-2), the J call TRBJ2-2; D remains ambiguous. Per germline, CDR1 LGHDT and CDR2 YNNKEL (reference sequence). This CDR3 region has 11 residues. V was shortened by 1 base and J by 8 bases, with 2 bases between the two germline ends. The CDR3 DNA reads TGTGCCAGCAGCCAAGCAGGGGAGCTGTTTTTT. Protein: CASSQAGELFF.

The chain links TRBV28 to TRBJ1-2; a weak D match, TRBD1 (6 bases). The V gene's germline CDR1 is MDHEN and CDR2 SYDVKM. V dropped 6 bases and J dropped 4 bases, with 15 bases sitting between them. The CDR3 spans 14 residues. The CDR3: CASSTGTSPYGYTF. In nucleotides, the CDR3 is TGTGCCAGCAGCACAGGGACGTCCCCCTATGGCTACACCTTC.

V is TRBV4-1 and J is TRBJ2-1; tentatively, D is TRBD2 (7 bases). The CDR3 loop spans 14 amino acids. V was shortened by 4 bases and J by 10 bases, with 17 bases between the two germline ends. Germline lookup yields CDR1 MGHRA and CDR2 YSYEKL. The chain's CDR3 is CASSPQRGGLEQFF. CDR3 nucleotides: TGCGCCAGCAGCCCTCAGAGGGGGGGCCTGGAGCAGTTCTTC.

This clone was seen more than once but under ten times. The chain joins TRBV6-4 to TRBJ2-3; D is unclear. Trimming removed 2 bases at V and 0 bases at J, with 6 bases between. Germline-derived CDR1 and CDR2 are MRHNA and SNTAGT. This CDR3 has 14 amino acids. In nucleotides, the CDR3 is TGTGCCAGCAGTGACAGGGCCAGCACAGATACGCAGTATTTT. It yields the protein CASSDRASTDTQYF.

This clone came up once. The V call is TRBV4-1, the J call TRBJ1-3; no firm D call. Trimming took 1 base from V and 1 from J, leaving 11 bases between them. Germline CDR1 is MGHRA and CDR2 is YSYEKL. The CDR3 sequence is 16 residues long. CDR3 nucleotide sequence: TGCGCCAGCAGCCAAGTATCCCGCCGATCTGGAAACACCATATATTTT. Protein product: CASSQVSRRSGNTIYF.

The rearrangement joins TRBV27 to TRBJ2-1, with TRBD2 matching 8 bases. V trimming: 4 bases; J trimming: 5 bases; junction bases outside the gene matches: 7. Germline V gene lookup returns CDR1 MNHEY and CDR2 SMNVEV (reference sequence). This CDR3 is built from 15 residues. The CDR3 spells CASSSLAGYNNEQFF. The CDR3 region has the DNA TGTGCCAGCAGTTCCTTAGCGGGGTACAACAATGAGCAGTTCTTC.

A few counts support this clone. The V and J genes are TRBV13 and TRBJ2-3, with 10 bases matching TRBD2. The V segment lost 5 bases and the J segment 1 base; nucleotides outside the gene matches: 12. The CDR3 contains 18 residues. Germline CDR1 reads PRHDT; CDR2 reads FYEKMQ (reference sequence). CDR3 amino acids: CASSPDSAGTSGTDTQYF. As DNA, the CDR3 is TGTGCCAGCAGCCCAGATTCGGCCGGGACTAGCGGCACAGATACGCAGTATTTT. Full variable domain (missing parts from reference TRBV13 and TRBJ2-3): AAGVIQSPRHLIKEKRETATLKCYPIPRHDTVYWYQQGPGQDPQFLISFYEKMQSDKGSIPDRFSAQQFSDYHSELNMSSLELGDSALYFCASSPDSAGTSGTDTQYFGPGTRLTVL.

This clone was recorded only once. This chain links TRBV19 with TRBJ2-7, with a tentative D call TRBD2 (6 bases). CDR3 length: 15 residues. Trimming took 6 bases from V and 3 from J, leaving 18 bases between them. Looked up from germline, CDR1 is LNHDA and CDR2 is SQIVND (reference sequence). CDR3 DNA: TGTGCCAGTAGCCCGGTCCCGGGAGTGGGCTACGAGCAGTACTTC. Amino acids: CASSPVPGVGYEQYF.

The chain employs TRBV3-1 (or the pseudogene TRBV3-2) and TRBJ2-2; 9 bases map to TRBD2. With 1 base clipped from V and 7 bases from J, the junction kept 10 bases outside the gene matches. Germline V lookup: CDR1 LGHDT, CDR2 YNNKEL (reference sequence). This CDR3 is built from 17 residues. For the CDR3, the DNA is TGTGCCAGCAGCCAAGGACTAGCGGATACCACTTTCGGGGAGCTGTTTTTT. Protein product: CASSQGLADTTFGELFF.

The CDR3 DNA follows: TGTGCCAGCAGCCAGCTGACTAGCCCCCCCAAGGTGCAGTACTTC. This sequence encodes CASSQLTSPPKVQYF. This chain links TRBV3-1 (or the pseudogene TRBV3-2) with TRBJ2-7; TRBD2 aligns across 7 bases. The CDR3 has 15 amino acids. Germline V gene lookup returns CDR1 LGHDT and CDR2 YNNKEL (reference sequence). V was pared by 3 bases and J by 9 bases, with 14 bases of the junction left unmatched.